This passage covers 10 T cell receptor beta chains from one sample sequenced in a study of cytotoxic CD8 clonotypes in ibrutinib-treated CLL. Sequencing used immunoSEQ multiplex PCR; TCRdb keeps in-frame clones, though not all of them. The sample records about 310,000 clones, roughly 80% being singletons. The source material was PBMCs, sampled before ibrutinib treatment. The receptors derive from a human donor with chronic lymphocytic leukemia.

The CDR3 spells CASSQRWVRGDGYTF. The CDR3 nucleotides are TGCGCCAGCAGCCAAAGATGGGTTAGGGGGGACGGCTACACCTTC. V is TRBV4-3 and J is TRBJ1-2; D possibly corresponds to TRBD1 (6 bases). Germline V gene sequence: CDR1 LGHNA, CDR2 YSLEER. Between the trimmed V and J ends, which lost 2 bases and 8 bases, there was a span of 18 bases. The CDR3 has 15 amino acids.

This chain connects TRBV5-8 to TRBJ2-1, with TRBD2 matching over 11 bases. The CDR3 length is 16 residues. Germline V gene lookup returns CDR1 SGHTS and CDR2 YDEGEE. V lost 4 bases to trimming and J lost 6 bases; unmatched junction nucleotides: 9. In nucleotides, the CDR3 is TGTGCCAGCAGCAGATCTAGCGGGAGGATGTTCAATGAGCAGTTCTTC. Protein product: CASSRSSGRMFNEQFF.

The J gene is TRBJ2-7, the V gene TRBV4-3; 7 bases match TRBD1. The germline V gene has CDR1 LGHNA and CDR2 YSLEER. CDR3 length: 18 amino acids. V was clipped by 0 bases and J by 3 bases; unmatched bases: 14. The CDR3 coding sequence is TGCGCCAGCAGCCAAGACTTTGGCGTCAGGGGGTCCCTCTACGAGCAGTACTTC. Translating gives CASSQDFGVRGSLYEQYF.

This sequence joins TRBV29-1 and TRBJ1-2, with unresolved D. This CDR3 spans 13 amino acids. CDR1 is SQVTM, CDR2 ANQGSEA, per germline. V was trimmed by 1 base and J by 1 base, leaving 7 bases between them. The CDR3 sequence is CSVEASLNYGYTF. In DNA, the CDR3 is TGCAGCGTTGAAGCGTCTCTTAACTATGGCTACACCTTC.

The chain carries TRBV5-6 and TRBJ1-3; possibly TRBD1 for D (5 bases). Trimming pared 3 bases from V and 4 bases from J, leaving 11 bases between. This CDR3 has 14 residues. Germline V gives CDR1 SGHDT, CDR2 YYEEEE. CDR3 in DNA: TGTGCCAGCAGCTCCAGGGCATCCGGAAACACCATATATTTT. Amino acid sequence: CASSSRASGNTIYF.

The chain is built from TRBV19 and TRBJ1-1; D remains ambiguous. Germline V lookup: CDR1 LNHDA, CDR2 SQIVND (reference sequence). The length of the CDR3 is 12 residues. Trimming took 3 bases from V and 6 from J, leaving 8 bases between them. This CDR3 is CASSISRPEAFF. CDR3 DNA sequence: TGTGCCAGTAGTATTTCAAGGCCTGAAGCTTTCTTT.

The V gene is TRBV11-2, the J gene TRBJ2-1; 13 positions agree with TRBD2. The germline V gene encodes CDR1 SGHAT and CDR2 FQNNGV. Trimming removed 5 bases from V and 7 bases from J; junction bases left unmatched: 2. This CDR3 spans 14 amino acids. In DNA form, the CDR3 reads TGTGCCAGCAGCAGGGGACTAGCGGGGAATGAGCAGTTCTTC. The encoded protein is CASSRGLAGNEQFF.

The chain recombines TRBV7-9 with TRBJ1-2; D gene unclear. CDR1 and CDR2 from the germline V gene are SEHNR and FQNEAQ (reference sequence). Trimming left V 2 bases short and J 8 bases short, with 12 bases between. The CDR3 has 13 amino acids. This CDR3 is CASSLSAGLGYTF. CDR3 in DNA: TGTGCCAGCAGCTTATCAGCCGGGCTCGGCTACACCTTC.

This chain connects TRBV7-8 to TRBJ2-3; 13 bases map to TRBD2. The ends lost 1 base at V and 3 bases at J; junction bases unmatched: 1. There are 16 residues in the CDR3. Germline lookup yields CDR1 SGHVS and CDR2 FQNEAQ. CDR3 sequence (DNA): TGTGCCAGCAGCTTAGAGGGACTAGCGGGAACAGATACGCAGTATTTT. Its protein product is CASSLEGLAGTDTQYF.

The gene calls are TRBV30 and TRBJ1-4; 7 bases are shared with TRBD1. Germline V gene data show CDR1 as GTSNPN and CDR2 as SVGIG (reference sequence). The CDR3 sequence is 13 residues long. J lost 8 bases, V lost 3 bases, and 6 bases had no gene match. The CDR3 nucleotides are TGTGCCTGGAGCGTGACAGGGTACGAAAAACTGTTTTTT. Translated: CAWSVTGYEKLFF.